The 5 T cell receptor beta chains given below trace back to one sample, sequenced in a study of T cell responses to AZD1222 COVID-19 vaccine. Clones were read by immunoSEQ multiplex PCR, and TCRdb kept only the in-frame ones, dropping some. This sample carries about 78,000 clones, around four fifths of them seen once, and the ten largest clones take 2.9%. Sequenced material: peripheral blood, taken on day 0 of AZD1222 vaccination. The receptor source for this set is an adult in good health.

This clone was counted once. The chain recombines TRBV30 with TRBJ2-5, with 15 bases aligning to TRBD2. With V trimmed by 4 bases and J by 5 bases, 5 bases remained unmatched. Germline V gives CDR1 GTSNPN, CDR2 SVGIG (reference sequence). The CDR3 has 15 amino acids. The CDR3 DNA reads TGTGCCTGGACCCGGACTAGCGGGGGGGTGGAGACCCAGTACTTC. The encoded protein is CAWTRTSGGVETQYF.

The V gene is TRBV6-5, the J gene TRBJ1-2, with 9 bases identical to TRBD1. In germline, CDR1 is MNHEY, CDR2 SVGAGI. The CDR3 extends over 13 amino acids. V lost 5 bases and J lost 8; bases outside the gene matches: 6. This CDR3 is CASSRTGGRGYTF. CDR3 coding DNA: TGTGCCAGCAGTCGTACAGGGGGCAGGGGCTACACCTTC.

This sequence joins TRBV19 and TRBJ2-7, with 10 bases fitting TRBD2. Trimming took 3 bases from V and 4 from J; bases not matched to a gene: 3. This CDR3 comprises 14 residues. CDR1 LNHDA and CDR2 SQIVND come from the germline V gene (reference sequence). The CDR3 reads CASSIGLADYEQYF. DNA of the CDR3: TGTGCCAGTAGTATTGGACTAGCGGATTACGAGCAGTACTTC.

The rearrangement uses TRBV19 and TRBJ1-2; the D gene is possibly TRBD1 (5 bases). The germline CDR1 and CDR2 sequences are LNHDA and SQIVND (reference sequence). CDR3 length equals 13 residues. V lost 6 bases to trimming and J lost 4 bases, with 12 bases between them. CDR3 amino acids: CASSEGRLYGYTF. Written as DNA, the CDR3 is TGTGCCAGTAGCGAGGGACGGCTCTATGGCTACACCTTC. The full variable domain, with the rest looked up from reference TRBV19 and TRBJ1-2, is DGGITQSPKYLFRKEGQNVTLSCEQNLNHDAMYWYRQDPGQGLRLIYYSQIVNDFQKGDIAEGYSVSREKKESFPLTVTSAQKNPTAFYLCASSEGRLYGYTFGSGTRLTVV.

The count of this clone is one. The chain couples TRBV6-5 to TRBJ2-1, with D hard to call. The germline V gene encodes CDR1 MNHEY and CDR2 SVGAGI. This CDR3 is built from 13 residues. Trimming shortened V by 2 bases and J by 0 bases, and 2 bases separated the two germline ends. CDR3 in DNA: TGTGCCAGCAGTTACACCTCCTACAATGAGCAGTTCTTC. Its translation is CASSYTSYNEQFF.